In its sample, the clone carrying this T cell receptor (beta chain) was seen many times. The target antigen is unknown. The sample belongs to a study of shared clonotypes between healthy human individuals. Study-wide points: In having few donors, the study represented limited genetic and exposure-history diversity.

Replicate PCRs for unsorted PBMC used about 0.3 ug DNA (roughly 29,000 T cell genomes). Unsorted PBMC DNA went through sequencing on ten immunoSEQ deep assay plates. This table comes from immunoSEQ multiplex PCR, and its TCRdb copy is limited to in-frame clones, with some not included. The sample comprises about 470,000 clones, 79% of which are singletons, and approximately 13% rests with the top ten. Recent acute infections and vaccinations were absent in the healthy HIV-negative adult donors. Germline trimming cut 7 bases from V and 2 bases from J; bases unmatched to any gene: 7. CDR3 length equals 15 residues. Germline V lookup: CDR1 SNHLY, CDR2 FYNNEI.

The sequenced sample was PBMCs. This chain uses TRBV2 with TRBJ2-7, with 11 bases matching TRBD2. The sequence was obtained from a woman between 35 and 50 years old in good health. Some clones in this sample may be carry-over from other donors' samples. The CDR3 here is CASKPGTSGPYEQYF. CDR3 coding DNA: TGTGCCAGCAAGCCCGGGACTAGCGGTCCCTACGAGCAGTACTTC.